This T cell receptor (beta chain) was recorded in a study of beta chain features in type 1 diabetes. This clone was counted a few times. Antigen: not known. The whole isolated RNA underwent reverse transcription, so sequencing captured expressed TCRB transcripts. Assay: immunoSEQ multiplex PCR; the TCRdb copy retains only in-frame clones and omits some. The table includes under 400,000 clones, approximately 14% detected once. The study's findings and limits: In every one of the four CD4+ subsets, TCRB CDR3s were moderately but significantly shorter in Type 1 diabetes patients. Individuals with type 1 diabetes displayed fewer insertions and more deletions at VDJ junctions. In patients and controls equally, PCR might favor templates that are shorter.

J was trimmed by 4 bases and V by 8 bases; bases with no gene match: 7. Per germline, CDR1 MNHEY and CDR2 SVGAGI. This CDR3 spans 14 amino acids. Material for sequencing was central memory CD4+ T cells from blood. The chain links TRBV6-5 to TRBJ1-2; TRBD1 matches 10 bases. The receptor was derived from a man aged 30-40 years in good health. The CDR3, as DNA: TGTGCCAGCGGAATCCGGGACAGGGGCTATGGCTACACCTTC. Amino acid sequence: CASGIRDRGYGYTF.